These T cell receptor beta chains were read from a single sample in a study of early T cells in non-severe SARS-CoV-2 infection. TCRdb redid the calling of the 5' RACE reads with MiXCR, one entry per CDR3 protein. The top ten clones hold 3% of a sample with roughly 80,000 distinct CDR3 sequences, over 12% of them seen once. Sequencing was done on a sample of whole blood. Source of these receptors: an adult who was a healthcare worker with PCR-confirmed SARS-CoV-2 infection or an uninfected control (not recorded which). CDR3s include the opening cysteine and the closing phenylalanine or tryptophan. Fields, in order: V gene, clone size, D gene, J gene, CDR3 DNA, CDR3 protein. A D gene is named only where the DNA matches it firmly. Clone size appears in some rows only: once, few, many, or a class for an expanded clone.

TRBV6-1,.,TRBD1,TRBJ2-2,TGTGCCAGCACCGAAGGGACAGGGACCACCGGGGAGCTGTTTTTT,CASTEGTGTTGELFF
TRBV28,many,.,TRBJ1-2,TGTGCCAGCAGTACCCCGGACGGTAACTATGGCTACACCTTC,CASSTPDGNYGYTF
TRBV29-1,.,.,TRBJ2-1,TGCAGCGTTGAAAAGGCAAACAATGAGCAGATCTTC,CSVEKANNEQIF
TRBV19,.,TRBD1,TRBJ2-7,TGTGCCAGTAGCGGACAGGGCGCCGCATCCTACGAGCAGTACTTC,CASSGQGAASYEQYF
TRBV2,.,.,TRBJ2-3,TGTGCCAGCAGTGACCTCACAGATACGCAGTATTTT,CASSDLTDTQYF
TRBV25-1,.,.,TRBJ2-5,TGTGCCAGCAGTGACGGATCGGGGGACCAGTACTTC,CASSDGSGDQYF
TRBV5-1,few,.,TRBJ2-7,TGCGCCAGCTCAGCCGGGACACCGAAATCCTACGAGCAGTACTTC,CASSAGTPKSYEQYF
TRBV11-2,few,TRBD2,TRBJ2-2,TGTGCCAGCAGCTTATATCCGAGACTAGCGGAAGCGAACACCGGGGAGCTGTTTTTT,CASSLYPRLAEANTGELFF
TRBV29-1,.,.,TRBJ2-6,TGCAGCGTTAAAAGGGGCTCTGGGGCCAACGTCCTGACTTTC,CSVKRGSGANVLTF
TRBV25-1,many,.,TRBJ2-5,TGTGCCAGCAAGGGGTTGAGAGAGACCCAGTACTTC,CASKGLRETQYF
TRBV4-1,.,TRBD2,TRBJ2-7,TGCGCCAGCAGCCAATGGGGGCTAGCGGGAAATGAGCAGTACTTC,CASSQWGLAGNEQYF
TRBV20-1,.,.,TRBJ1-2,TGCAGTGCTAATGACAGATCGGAGTATGGCTACACCTTC,CSANDRSEYGYTF
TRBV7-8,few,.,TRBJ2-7,TGTGCCAGCAGCTTAGGTCTCGAGCAGTACTTC,CASSLGLEQYF
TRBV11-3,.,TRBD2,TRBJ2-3,TGTGCCAGCAGCAGCCCTAACCTAGCGGGAGTACCAGATACGCAGTATTTT,CASSSPNLAGVPDTQYF
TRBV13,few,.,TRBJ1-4,TGTGCCAGCAGCCCCCGGCCCTACTTGGAAACCGAAAAACTGTTTTTT,CASSPRPYLETEKLFF
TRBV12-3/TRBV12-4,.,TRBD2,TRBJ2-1,TGTGCCAGCAGTAGCATCGGGACTAGCGGGGTGAAGAGCTCCTACAATGAGCAGTTCTTC,CASSSIGTSGVKSSYNEQFF
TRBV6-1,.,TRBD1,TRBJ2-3,TGTGCCAGCAAGCCGACAGGGAACACAGATACGCAGTATTTT,CASKPTGNTDTQYF
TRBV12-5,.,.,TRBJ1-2,TGTGCTAGTGGTTTGGAGGGGAGCGGCTACACCTTC,CASGLEGSGYTF
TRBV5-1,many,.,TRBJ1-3,TGCGCCAGCAGCTTGGGAGTTACGGGAAACACCATATATTTT,CASSLGVTGNTIYF
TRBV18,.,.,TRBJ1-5,TGTGCCAGCTCACCAGGGAGGGATCAGCCCCAGCATTTT,CASSPGRDQPQHF
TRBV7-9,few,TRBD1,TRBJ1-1,TGTGCCAGCAGTTCGAAAGACAGGGGAAAGCCTGAAGCTTTCTTT,CASSSKDRGKPEAFF
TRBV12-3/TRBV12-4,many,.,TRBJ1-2,TGTGCCAGCAGCCTATATGACAGCGTGAAGGGCTACACCTTC,CASSLYDSVKGYTF
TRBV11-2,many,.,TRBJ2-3,TGTGCCAGCAGCTCCCGAGCCTCGGATACGCAGTATTTT,CASSSRASDTQYF
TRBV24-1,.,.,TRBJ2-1,TGTGCCACCAGTACCACAGGGTCTTACAATGAGCAGTTCTTC,CATSTTGSYNEQFF
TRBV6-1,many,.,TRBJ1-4,TGTGCCAGCAGCCATTTGGGTAGGGGCGCTAATGAAAAACTGTTTTTT,CASSHLGRGANEKLFF
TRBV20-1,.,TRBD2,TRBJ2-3,TGCAGCACCGGGGAGGGCCCAGATACGCAGTATTTT,CSTGEGPDTQYF
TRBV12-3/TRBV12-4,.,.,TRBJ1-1,TGTGCCAGCAGTTTAGAGACCCGGGGGACTGAAGCTTTCTTT,CASSLETRGTEAFF
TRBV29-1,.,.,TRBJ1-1,TGCAGCGTTGACCCAGGCCGAGGAATGAACACTGAAGCTTTCTTT,CSVDPGRGMNTEAFF
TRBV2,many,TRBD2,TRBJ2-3,TGTGCCAGCAGTGAACTTAGCGGGGCCCGTAATACGCAGTATTTT,CASSELSGARNTQYF
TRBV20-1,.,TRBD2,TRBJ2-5,TGCAGTGCTAGATCCCGGACCCAAGTCACCCGGGAGGTGGAGACCCAGTACTTC,CSARSRTQVTREVETQYF
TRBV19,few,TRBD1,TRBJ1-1,TGTGCCAGTAGTATCCCAGGGGGTGGCACTGAAGCTTTCTTT,CASSIPGGGTEAFF
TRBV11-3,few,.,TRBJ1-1,TGTGCCAGCAGCCGAAGCGACACTGAAGCTTTCTTT,CASSRSDTEAFF
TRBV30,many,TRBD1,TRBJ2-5,TGTGCCTGGAGTTTTCGGACAGGGAGGGAGACCCAGTACTTC,CAWSFRTGRETQYF
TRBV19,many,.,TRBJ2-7,TGTGCCAGTAGTATCCCCGGGTACGAGCAGTACTTC,CASSIPGYEQYF
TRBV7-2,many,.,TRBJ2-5,TGTGCCAGCAGCTACAGGGTCCAAGAGACCCAGTACTTC,CASSYRVQETQYF
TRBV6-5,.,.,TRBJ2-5,TGTGCCAGCAGTTACGGTGGAGTTGGCACCCAGTACTTC,CASSYGGVGTQYF
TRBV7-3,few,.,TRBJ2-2,TGTGCCAGCAGCCCCCCAGGGGGAGGCGGGGAGCTGTTTTTT,CASSPPGGGGELFF
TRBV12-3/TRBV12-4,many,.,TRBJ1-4,TGTGCCAGCAGTTTGAATCTCCCCGGCGAAAAACTGTTTTTT,CASSLNLPGEKLFF
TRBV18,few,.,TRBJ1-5,TGTGCCAGCTCACCATCGGGGGGCAGGGCCCAGCATTTT,CASSPSGGRAQHF
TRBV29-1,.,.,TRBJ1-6,TGCAGCGTAGTTTGGGGGGCGGCGGATTCACCCCTCCACTTT,CSVVWGAADSPLHF